What follows are 21 T cell receptor beta chains derived from one specimen sequenced in a study of identical twins. TCRdb recomputed calls from the 5' RACE reads with MiXCR, one row per CDR3 protein. In the table there are 1.5 million to 2 million distinct CDR3 sequences, under 35% of which are singletons. Sequenced: cord blood. The source of these receptors is a newborn girl in good health.

The sample holds a few counts of this clonotype. The chain uses TRBV20-1 and TRBJ2-4; 7 nucleotides agree with TRBD2. Germline CDR1 DFQATT, CDR2 SNEGSKA (reference sequence). Losses at the gene ends were 6 bases for V and 4 bases for J; bases not matched to a gene: 21. This CDR3 comprises 18 residues. This CDR3 is CSALGILAVSEGKNIQYF. Written as DNA, the CDR3 is TGCAGTGCCCTCGGGATCCTAGCGGTCTCAGAAGGAAAAAACATTCAGTACTTC.

The chain joins TRBV5-6 to TRBJ2-1; D unclear. The CDR3 length is 15 residues. The V gene's germline CDR1 is SGHDT and CDR2 YYEEEE. Trimming took 2 bases from V and 0 from J, leaving 9 bases between them. CDR3 region: CASSFRSRSYNEQFF. In nucleotides, the CDR3 is TGTGCCAGCAGCTTCCGGTCTCGCTCCTACAATGAGCAGTTCTTC.

CDR3 residues: CASSVSGGSSYNEQYF. CDR3 bases: TGTGCCAGCAGCGTCTCCGGCGGCAGCTCCTACAATGAGCAGTACTTC. The rearrangement uses TRBV9 and TRBJ2-5; D unclear. This CDR3 is 16 amino acids long. The germline gives CDR1 SGDLS, CDR2 YYNGEE. V gave up 2 bases and J gave up 11 bases, with 25 bases separating them.

V usage is TRBV20-1 and J usage is TRBJ2-5; 8 nucleotides align to TRBD2. The DNA end lines up better with TRBJ2-1; the J call may be wrong. CDR1 is DFQATT and CDR2 is SNEGSKA in the germline V gene (reference sequence). The CDR3 spans 12 residues. The CDR3 is CSERGTQETQFF. The CDR3 DNA is TGCAGTGAGCGGGGGACCCAAGAGACCCAGTTCTTC.

Comment on this clonotype: A read error may explain this, as a much larger clone is one base away. This chain joins TRBV24-1 and TRBJ1-2, with no clear D. Germline CDR1 is KGHDR and CDR2 is SFDVKD. Trimming stripped 6 bases from V and 8 bases from J, with 15 bases between. The CDR3 spans 13 residues. The CDR3 loop is CATSPIGIGGYTF. Here the CDR3 DNA reads TGTGCCACCAGTCCGATAGGGATTGGCGGCTACACCTTC.

This sequence joins TRBV30 and TRBJ2-7, with D perhaps matching TRBD1 (6 bases). The length of the CDR3 is 18 residues. CDR1 and CDR2 from the germline V gene are GTSNPN and SVGIG (reference sequence). With 4 bases removed from V and 0 bases from J, the gap between germline ends came to 25 bases. The CDR3 region has the DNA TGTGCCTGGACTCCTCGCCGAGTACCCAGGGGATTCTCCTACGAGCAGTACTTC. This codes for CAWTPRRVPRGFSYEQYF. Drawing the rest from reference TRBV30 and TRBJ2-7, the complete variable domain is SQTIHQWPATLVQPVGSPLSLECTVEGTSNPNLYWYRQAAGRGLQLLFYSVGIGQISSEVPQNLSASRPQDRQFILSSKKLLLSDSGFYLCAWTPRRVPRGFSYEQYFGPGTRLTVT.

Details on this clonotype: The CDR3 does not close with the conserved phenylalanine or tryptophan, likely indicating a read error. V gene TRBV12-5 combines with J gene TRBJ2-3; possibly TRBD2 for D (6 bases). Trimming shortened V by 4 bases and J by 4 bases, and 12 bases separated the two germline ends. Germline CDR1 reads LGHNT; CDR2 reads FRNRAP. The CDR3 runs to 14 residues. The CDR3 loop is CASGSGDGSDTQYS. DNA for the CDR3: TGTGCTAGTGGTTCGGGGGACGGCTCAGATACGCAGTATTCT.

This chain uses TRBV20-1 with TRBJ2-1, with D perhaps matching TRBD2 (6 bases). Germline V gene sequence: CDR1 DFQATT, CDR2 SNEGSKA (reference sequence). The CDR3 totals 15 residues. The V end was cut by 0 bases, the J end by 8 bases, with 17 bases between. Here the CDR3 DNA reads TGCAGTGCTAGAGATTATGGCGGGGCTTCGGATGAGCAGTTCTTC. Its protein product is CSARDYGGASDEQFF.

The genes are TRBV29-1 and TRBJ2-5; a possible D gene is TRBD1 (5 bases). Between the trimmed V and J ends, which lost 4 bases and 7 bases, there was a span of 13 bases. The CDR3 runs to 12 residues. Germline V gene sequence: CDR1 SQVTM, CDR2 ANQGSEA. CDR3 sequence (DNA): TGCAGCGTTGCGGCCAGGGTGCCGACCCAGTACTTC. Translation gives CSVAARVPTQYF.

This clonotype was observed a handful of times. The chain uses TRBV4-2 and TRBJ2-1; 10 positions match TRBD2. The CDR3 runs to 17 residues. Germline-derived CDR1 and CDR2 are LGHNA and YNFKEQ. J lost 5 bases, V lost 2 bases, and 9 bases had no gene match. The CDR3 sequence is CASSQRPSGSWNNEQFF. The CDR3 nucleotides read TGTGCCAGCAGCCAACGGCCTAGCGGGAGTTGGAACAATGAGCAGTTCTTC.

This clonotype was counted ten times or more. The chain couples TRBV20-1 to TRBJ2-5, with 7 positions matching TRBD1. V dropped 4 bases and J dropped 2; count of bases not matched to a gene: 7. Germline V gives CDR1 DFQATT, CDR2 SNEGSKA (reference sequence). This CDR3 contains 14 residues. Here the CDR3 DNA reads TGCAGTGCTAAGGTTGGGACAGTACAAGAGACCCAGTACTTC. Protein product: CSAKVGTVQETQYF.

The V and J genes are TRBV5-1 and TRBJ1-2, with D possibly TRBD1 on 5 matching bases. The germline CDR1 and CDR2 sequences are SGHRS and YFSETQ. The V end lost 7 bases, the J end lost 3 bases, and 16 bases lay between the germline ends. CDR3 length equals 14 residues. DNA of the CDR3: TGCGCCAGCGCTGACAGTGCGACTCACTATGGCTACACCTTC. Protein: CASADSATHYGYTF.

This clonotype was seen a single time. A much bigger clone sits one base away, suggesting this may be a read error. CDR3 nucleotide sequence: TGTGCCAGCACACAGGACTCCTACGAGCAGTACGTC. Translating it yields CASTQDSYEQYV. V usage is TRBV27 and J usage is TRBJ2-4, with a tentative D call TRBD1 (5 bases). The J call is uncertain, as TRBJ2-7 better fits the DNA end. Germline loops: CDR1 MNHEY, CDR2 SMNVEV (reference sequence). The CDR3 sequence is 12 residues long.

This sequence joins TRBV4-2 and TRBJ1-2; a possible D gene is TRBD1 (5 bases). The germline V gene has CDR1 LGHNA and CDR2 YNFKEQ. This CDR3 spans 15 amino acids. V shed 7 bases and J shed 1 base, with 16 bases lying between them. The CDR3 nucleotides read TGTGCCAGCAAGGCGGGGCCGGGGGTTAACTATGGCTACACCTTC. Translation: CASKAGPGVNYGYTF.

This clonotype was detected only a few times. The V gene is TRBV27, the J gene TRBJ2-7; possible D gene TRBD2, 6 bases. CDR1 is MNHEY and CDR2 is SMNVEV in the germline V gene (reference sequence). The CDR3 is 17 amino acids. Between the trimmed V and J ends, which lost 1 base and 2 bases, there was a span of 18 bases. The CDR3 nucleotides are TGTGCCAGCAGTTTATTTTATCGCGGGACTGTTACCTACGAGCAGTACTTC. Translated: CASSLFYRGTVTYEQYF.

The chain joins TRBV18 to TRBJ1-5; perhaps TRBD1 as D (5 bases). This CDR3 has 16 residues. Trimming removed 1 base at V and 4 bases at J, with 14 bases between. Germline V CDR1 and CDR2: KGHSH, LQKENI. Written as DNA, the CDR3 is TGTGCCAGCTCACCACTGGATCAGGGAGGTAATCAGCCCCAGCATTTT. Translating gives CASSPLDQGGNQPQHF.

This clonotype was detected a few times. This chain connects TRBV20-1 to TRBJ1-2; 12 nucleotides align to TRBD1. Germline V CDR1 and CDR2: DFQATT, SNEGSKA (reference sequence). The CDR3 is 13 residues long. The J segment lost 7 bases and the V segment lost 5 bases, leaving 5 bases of the junction unmatched. CDR3 DNA: TGCAGTGCTGGGACAGGGGGCTTTTTTGGCTACACCTTC. This gives the protein CSAGTGGFFGYTF.

The chain couples TRBV2 to TRBJ2-4; 10 bases align to TRBD1. This CDR3 has 17 residues. With 6 bases clipped from V and 5 bases from J, the junction kept 13 bases outside the gene matches. CDR1 and CDR2 from the germline V gene are SNHLY and FYNNEI. The CDR3 spells CASSAQRTGGVENIQYF. The CDR3 bases are TGTGCCAGCAGCGCTCAAAGGACAGGGGGAGTGGAAAACATTCAGTACTTC.

CDR3 in DNA: TGCAGTGCTAGAGAGGTAGCGGGGGGTCACAATGAGCAGTACTTC. It specifies CSAREVAGGHNEQYF. The V gene is TRBV20-1, the J gene TRBJ2-7; 10 bases are a match to TRBD2. The CDR3 covers 15 residues. The V segment lost 0 bases and the J segment 7 bases; nucleotides outside the gene matches: 9. Germline CDR1 reads DFQATT; CDR2 reads SNEGSKA (reference sequence).

The chain joins TRBV20-1 to TRBJ2-1, with TRBD2 identical over 9 bases. The CDR3 is made up of 16 amino acids. Germline V gene data show CDR1 as DFQATT and CDR2 as SNEGSKA (reference sequence). V was clipped by 3 bases and J by 0 bases; unmatched bases: 6. In DNA, the CDR3 is TGCAGTGCTAGTCGTAGCGGGGGCGCCTCCTACAATGAGCAGTTCTTC. The encoded protein is CSASRSGGASYNEQFF.

This clonotype was seen a handful of times. The rearrangement uses TRBV28 and TRBJ2-5; TRBD1 matches 11 bases. The ends lost 5 bases at V and 2 bases at J; junction bases unmatched: 7. The CDR3 spans 16 residues. Germline lookup yields CDR1 MDHEN and CDR2 SYDVKM. CDR3 DNA sequence: TGTGCCAGCAGTCAACGGGGACAGGGGGATCAAGAGACCCAGTACTTC. As protein: CASSQRGQGDQETQYF.